The next 29 T cell receptor beta chains were all read from a single sample in a study of blood T cell repertoires in COVID-19. Data came from immunoSEQ multiplex PCR; TCRdb stores just in-frame clones and leaves some out. Among about 110,000 clones listed, around four fifths were seen once. The sample consisted of peripheral blood. The receptors stem from a woman aged 55 to 70 with acute or convalescent COVID-19.

The chain carries TRBV4-1 and TRBJ2-4; weak D call: TRBD2 (6 bases). The CDR3 is 13 amino acids. V was trimmed by 2 bases and J by 11 bases, leaving 13 bases between them. Per the germline V gene, CDR1 is MGHRA and CDR2 is YSYEKL. The CDR3 sequence: CASSQPGLGFQYF. In nucleotides, the CDR3 is TGCGCCAGCAGCCAACCGGGACTGGGGTTTCAGTACTTC.

The chain combines TRBV30 with TRBJ2-7, with D perhaps TRBD1 (6 bases). V was cut by 3 bases and J by 3 bases, with 15 bases left in between. The CDR3 has 14 amino acids. Germline V gene sequence: CDR1 GTSNPN, CDR2 SVGIG (reference sequence). Here the CDR3 DNA reads TGTGCCTGGAGCCCGGGACAAGGAGACTACGAGCAGTACTTC. Protein product: CAWSPGQGDYEQYF.

This chain joins TRBV5-4 and TRBJ2-6; D is possibly TRBD2 (7 bases). The CDR3 sequence is 18 residues long. Germline V lookup: CDR1 SGHNT, CDR2 YYREEE (reference sequence). V was shortened by 3 bases and J by 0 bases, with 16 bases between the two germline ends. CDR3 protein: CASSSGGHRSSGANVLTF. For the CDR3, the DNA is TGTGCCAGCAGCTCCGGGGGGCACCGAAGCTCTGGGGCCAACGTCCTGACTTTC.

This rearrangement joins TRBV5-3 to TRBJ2-1; 7 positions agree with TRBD2. TRBV5-3 is reported as an ORF; its role is uncertain. The trim removed 1 base at V and 9 bases at J, leaving 10 bases unmatched. This CDR3 is 15 amino acids long. This CDR3 is CARSLFGRRRGEQFF. In DNA form, the CDR3 reads TGTGCCAGAAGCTTGTTCGGGAGGAGGAGGGGTGAGCAGTTCTTC.

V usage is TRBV11-2 and J usage is TRBJ2-2; a possible D gene is TRBD1 (6 bases). The CDR3 runs to 15 residues. Trimming took off 5 bases at V and 6 bases at J, with 16 bases between the two ends. Germline values: CDR1 SGHAT, CDR2 FQNNGV. This chain's CDR3 is CASSATGPGPGELFF. The CDR3 region has the DNA TGTGCCAGCAGCGCAACAGGGCCGGGGCCCGGGGAGCTGTTTTTT.

The chain links TRBV5-5 to TRBJ2-5; weak D call: TRBD1 (6 bases). V lost 4 bases to trimming and J lost 5 bases, with 18 bases between them. Germline V CDR1 and CDR2: SGHKS, YYEKEE (reference sequence). The CDR3 covers 15 residues. Written as DNA, the CDR3 is TGTGCCAGCAGCCCGGACAGTGGGAGAGGGGAGACCCAGTACTTC. This codes for CASSPDSGRGETQYF.

This rearrangement joins TRBV19 to TRBJ1-4, with 9 bases that match TRBD1. The CDR3 is made up of 15 amino acids. V was clipped by 3 bases and J by 8 bases; unmatched bases: 7. Germline V CDR1 and CDR2: LNHDA, SQIVND (reference sequence). The CDR3 loop is CASSIGDRVGEKLFF. The CDR3 nucleotides are TGTGCCAGTAGTATCGGGGACAGGGTCGGAGAAAAACTGTTTTTT.

The chain carries TRBV10-2 and TRBJ2-1, with D maybe TRBD1 (6 bases). V dropped 6 bases and J dropped 8 bases, with 17 bases sitting between them. There are 14 residues in the CDR3. Per germline, CDR1 WSHSY and CDR2 SAAADI. CDR3 nucleotides: TGCGCCAGCAGAGGGGGTCAACTCTGGGATGAGCAGTTCTTC. As protein: CASRGGQLWDEQFF.

The rearrangement joins TRBV28 to TRBJ1-1; no reliable D call. Trimming took 6 bases from V and 7 from J, leaving 12 bases between them. The germline V gene has CDR1 MDHEN and CDR2 SYDVKM. This CDR3 has 12 amino acids. The CDR3 sequence: CASSEREFEAFF. In DNA, the CDR3 is TGTGCCAGCAGCGAAAGGGAGTTTGAAGCTTTCTTT.

The chain has TRBV6-5 and TRBJ2-5; D call uncertain. CDR1 and CDR2 (germline): MNHEY, SVGAGI. CDR3 length: 12 residues. Trimming removed 7 bases from V and 4 bases from J, with 10 bases in between. For the CDR3, the DNA is TGTGCCAGCACACGAATTAGAGAGACCCAGTACTTC. Residues: CASTRIRETQYF.

The J gene is TRBJ2-7, the V gene TRBV14; 7 bases align to TRBD1. The ends lost 4 bases at V and 5 bases at J; junction bases unmatched: 5. The CDR3 is 13 residues long. Germline V gene data show CDR1 as SGHDN and CDR2 as FVKESK. The chain's CDR3 is CASSRQGIHEQYF. CDR3 DNA: TGTGCCAGCAGCCGACAGGGAATCCACGAGCAGTACTTC.

This chain connects TRBV7-9 to TRBJ1-1; 7 bases agree with TRBD1. The length of the CDR3 is 13 residues. Germline V CDR1 and CDR2: SEHNR, FQNEAQ (reference sequence). J lost 6 bases, V lost 5 bases, and 6 bases had no gene match. The DNA for the CDR3 is TGTGCCAGCAGCCGGGGACAGTCACCTGAAGCTTTCTTT. It encodes CASSRGQSPEAFF.

This clone was observed once. The chain links TRBV6-1 to TRBJ2-7; 9 bases fit TRBD1. This CDR3 comprises 13 residues. Trimming at V came to 6 bases and at J to 3 bases, leaving 3 bases not matched to a gene. CDR1 MNHNS and CDR2 SASEGT come from the germline V gene. The CDR3 nucleotides are TGTGCCAGCAGCTGGGGACAGGGCTACGAGCAGTACTTC. Amino acids: CASSWGQGYEQYF.

The chain has TRBV19 and TRBJ1-1; 8 bases line up with TRBD1. The trim removed 6 bases at V and 5 bases at J, leaving 11 bases unmatched. The CDR3 length is 15 residues. Germline loops: CDR1 LNHDA, CDR2 SQIVND (reference sequence). The CDR3 protein is CASRKTGAVVTEAFF. In DNA form, the CDR3 reads TGTGCCAGTAGAAAGACAGGGGCGGTTGTAACTGAAGCTTTCTTT.

This chain links TRBV7-2 with TRBJ2-7; 8 nucleotides align to TRBD1. CDR1 SGHTA and CDR2 FQGNSA come from the germline V gene. The CDR3 is 15 amino acids. The V and J ends lost 5 bases and 5 bases, in that order; junction bases with no gene match: 11. The CDR3 DNA is TGTGCCAGCAGCCGCCCCCGGACAGGGAACCACGAGCAGTACTTC. Its protein product is CASSRPRTGNHEQYF.

The rearrangement uses TRBV6-5 and TRBJ2-7, with 7 bases fitting TRBD1. Per germline, CDR1 MNHEY and CDR2 SVGAGI. The CDR3 covers 15 residues. V dropped 4 bases and J dropped 0; count of bases not matched to a gene: 6. The CDR3 sequence is CASSSGTVPSYEQYF. The CDR3 DNA sequence: TGTGCCAGCAGTTCAGGGACAGTACCCTCCTACGAGCAGTACTTC.

The gene calls are TRBV6-6 and TRBJ2-3; a weak D match, TRBD2 (5 bases). CDR3 length: 16 amino acids. Germline V gene lookup returns CDR1 MNHNY and CDR2 SVGAGI (reference sequence). Between the trimmed V and J ends, which lost 0 bases and 1 base, there was a span of 11 bases. The CDR3 here is CASSYSHAGGTDTQYF. DNA of the CDR3: TGTGCCAGCAGTTACTCCCACGCCGGGGGCACAGATACGCAGTATTTT.

This clone was counted a single time. This rearrangement joins TRBV13 to TRBJ2-1; tentative D call: TRBD2 (6 bases). This CDR3 has 15 residues. V lost 5 bases to trimming and J lost 2 bases, with 13 bases between them. CDR1 and CDR2 (germline): PRHDT, FYEKMQ (reference sequence). CDR3 residues: CASSRDFLAYNEQFF. For the CDR3, the DNA is TGTGCCAGCAGCCGGGACTTCCTGGCCTACAATGAGCAGTTCTTC.

The chain uses TRBV6-2 or TRBV6-3 and TRBJ2-7; 7 positions agree with TRBD1. CDR1 MNHEY and CDR2 SVGEGT come from the germline V gene. The V gene end was trimmed by 3 bases and the J gene end by 0 bases; junction bases not matched to a gene: 2. The CDR3 spans 14 residues. CDR3 sequence (DNA): TGTGCCAGCAGTTATCGGACAGGCTCCTACGAGCAGTACTTC. It translates to CASSYRTGSYEQYF.

The gene calls are TRBV18 and TRBJ2-7, with D possibly matching TRBD2 (6 bases). The CDR3 loop spans 13 amino acids. The V gene lost 6 bases and the J gene lost 3 bases, with 12 bases spanning the gap. The germline gives CDR1 KGHSH, CDR2 LQKENI. DNA for the CDR3: TGTGCCAGCTCGATTGGGACTGACTACGAGCAGTACTTC. Its translation is CASSIGTDYEQYF. The entire variable domain, with the rest obtained from reference TRBV18 and TRBJ2-7, is as follows: NAGVMQNPRHLVRRRGQEARLRCSPMKGHSHVYWYRQLPEEGLKFMVYLQKENIIDESGMPKERFSAEFPKEGPSILRIQQVVRGDSAAYFCASSIGTDYEQYFGPGTRLTVT.

The chain employs TRBV3-1 (or the pseudogene TRBV3-2) and TRBJ2-2; D might be TRBD2 (6 bases). The V and J ends lost 8 bases and 7 bases respectively, with 11 bases between them. This CDR3 is built from 12 residues. Germline V gene lookup returns CDR1 LGHDT and CDR2 YNNKEL (reference sequence). The CDR3 bases are TGTGCCAGCCGGAGGGAGAACGGGGAGCTGTTTTTT. This codes for CASRRENGELFF.

The chain has TRBV4-2 and TRBJ1-4; 7 positions agree with TRBD1. CDR3 length: 18 amino acids. Germline V gene sequence: CDR1 LGHNA, CDR2 YNFKEQ. The J segment lost 6 bases and the V segment lost 0 bases, leaving 13 bases of the junction unmatched. This CDR3 is CASSQDPGRGGRDEKLFF. CDR3 coding DNA: TGTGCCAGCAGCCAAGATCCGGGACGAGGGGGCCGGGATGAAAAACTGTTTTTT.

This chain joins TRBV5-4 and TRBJ2-1; 10 nucleotides align to TRBD2. J gave up 5 bases and V 4 bases, and 9 bases lay outside the gene matches. The CDR3 spans 16 residues. Germline-derived CDR1 and CDR2 are SGHNT and YYREEE (reference sequence). CDR3 residues: CASSLGLAIGDNEQFF. CDR3 coding DNA: TGTGCCAGCAGCCTGGGACTAGCGATCGGAGACAATGAGCAGTTCTTC.

The CDR3 protein is CAWRTGGRDTQYF. As DNA, the CDR3 is TGTGCCTGGAGGACAGGGGGCAGAGATACGCAGTATTTT. V is TRBV30 and J is TRBJ2-3; TRBD1 agrees at 10 bases. The CDR3 extends over 13 amino acids. V gave up 3 bases and J gave up 5 bases; unmatched junction bases: 2. Germline V lookup: CDR1 GTSNPN, CDR2 SVGIG (reference sequence).

This chain connects TRBV30 to TRBJ1-5; TRBD1 matches 7 bases. The CDR3 runs 15 residues. The V segment lost 0 bases and the J segment 7 bases; nucleotides outside the gene matches: 9. The V gene's germline CDR1 is GTSNPN and CDR2 SVGIG (reference sequence). CDR3 nucleotide sequence: TGTGCCTGGAGTGTAGGTACAGGGGTCAGGCAGCCCCAGCATTTT. This translates into CAWSVGTGVRQPQHF.

The chain joins TRBV10-2 to TRBJ2-7, with 8 bases identical to TRBD1. Germline-derived CDR1 and CDR2 are WSHSY and SAAADI. The V gene end was trimmed by 6 bases and the J gene end by 3 bases; junction bases not matched to a gene: 13. This CDR3 has 16 residues. CDR3 DNA sequence: TGCGCCAGCAGAAAATTCTGGACAGGGACTGGCTACGAGCAGTACTTC. Translating gives CASRKFWTGTGYEQYF.

V gene TRBV15 combines with J gene TRBJ1-1; TRBD1 agrees at 7 bases. Trimming cost V 4 bases and J 1 base; bases outside gene matches: 6. Germline assignment: CDR1 LNHNV and CDR2 YYDKDF (reference sequence). CDR3 length: 15 residues. Written as DNA, the CDR3 is TGTGCCACCAGCAAGTCGGGACAGAAGAACACTGAAGCTTTCTTT. It specifies CATSKSGQKNTEAFF.

The chain uses TRBV12-5 and TRBJ1-6; D unclear. The CDR3 is 14 amino acids. Germline lookup yields CDR1 LGHNT and CDR2 FRNRAP. The V gene lost 0 bases and the J gene lost 7 bases, with 7 bases spanning the gap. As DNA, the CDR3 is TGTGCTAGTGGTTTGGTAACGCAGAATTCACCCCTCCACTTT. The encoded protein is CASGLVTQNSPLHF.

The chain employs TRBV28 and TRBJ1-2, with 10 bases aligning to TRBD1. Unmatched junction bases numbered 13, after V lost 4 bases and J lost 8 bases. From germline, CDR1 is MDHEN and CDR2 SYDVKM. There are 16 residues in the CDR3. The CDR3: CASSSSLPGQGNGYTF. DNA for the CDR3: TGTGCCAGCAGTTCTTCCCTCCCGGGACAGGGGAACGGCTACACCTTC.